Listed below are T cell receptor beta chains from one sample, sequenced in a study of T cell repertoires in cytomegalovirus infection. Via MiXCR, TCRdb re-called the reads, giving one row per CDR3 protein. The sample carries fewer than 900,000 distinct CDR3 sequences, around 29% recorded once. Which antigens these TCRs recognize remains unknown. The source material was cultured CD8+ T cells from PBMCs, sampled from culture after CMV antigen stimulation. The receptors stem from a human donor in good health (CMV status not recorded). Some clones in this sample may be carry-over from other donors' samples. Each CDR3 is given with its conserved first and last residue. A D gene is named only where the DNA matches it firmly. Rows give clone size only sometimes, using once, few, many, or a class for an expanded clone.

clone_size: .
v_call: TRBV7-6
j_call: TRBJ2-1
d_call: .
cdr3_nt: TGTGCCAGCAGCTCCGGACAGTATGAGCAGTTCTTC
cdr3_aa: CASSSGQYEQFF

clone_size: .
v_call: TRBV11-3
j_call: TRBJ2-1
d_call: .
cdr3_nt: TGTGCCAGCAGCTCCCTCAGGAGCTCCTACAATGAGCAGTTCTTC
cdr3_aa: CASSSLRSSYNEQFF

clone_size: many
v_call: TRBV7-2
j_call: TRBJ1-2
d_call: .
cdr3_nt: TGTGCCAGCAGGACGGCCTGGGACCTGCGGAGTGGCTACACCTTC
cdr3_aa: CASRTAWDLRSGYTF

clone_size: .
v_call: TRBV10-3
j_call: TRBJ1-6
d_call: .
cdr3_nt: TGTGCCCCTCCGAGTCGTAAAAAGGGCCGTGGCAGGGAAAGGAGCTCCTATAATTCACCCCTCCACTTT
cdr3_aa: CAPPSRKKGRGRERSSYNSPLHF

clone_size: few
v_call: TRBV13
j_call: TRBJ2-3
d_call: .
cdr3_nt: TGTGCCAGCAGCTTACACCCAGATACGCAGTATTTT
cdr3_aa: CASSLHPDTQYF

clone_size: many
v_call: TRBV12-3/TRBV12-4
j_call: TRBJ1-1
d_call: .
cdr3_nt: TGTGCCAGCAGTCCTGGGGACGGGAACACTGAAGCTTTCTTT
cdr3_aa: CASSPGDGNTEAFF

clone_size: few
v_call: TRBV6-2/TRBV6-3
j_call: TRBJ2-5
d_call: TRBD2
cdr3_nt: TGTGCCAGCAGCTGGACTAGCAGCCAAGAGACCCAGTACTTC
cdr3_aa: CASSWTSSQETQYF

clone_size: .
v_call: TRBV2
j_call: TRBJ2-1
d_call: TRBD2
cdr3_nt: TGTGCCAGCAGTGACTTGGGGGGGGCCTACAATGAGCAGTTCTTC
cdr3_aa: CASSDLGGAYNEQFF

clone_size: .
v_call: TRBV20-1
j_call: TRBJ2-5
d_call: TRBD2
cdr3_nt: TGCAGTGCTCCCGGGACTAGCGGGGGGCCTCAAGAGACCCAGTACTTC
cdr3_aa: CSAPGTSGGPQETQYF

clone_size: .
v_call: TRBV7-9
j_call: TRBJ2-3
d_call: .
cdr3_nt: TGTGCCAGCAGCTGGAAACTGGGGGATACGCAGTATTTT
cdr3_aa: CASSWKLGDTQYF

clone_size: .
v_call: TRBV7-8
j_call: TRBJ2-5
d_call: .
cdr3_nt: TGTGCCAGCAGCTTAATCCCACCCCAGTACTTC
cdr3_aa: CASSLIPPQYF

clone_size: few
v_call: TRBV6-2/TRBV6-3
j_call: TRBJ2-1
d_call: TRBD1
cdr3_nt: TGTGCCAGCAGTTACCTCCTGACAGGGGCCATTTACAATGAGCAGTTCTTC
cdr3_aa: CASSYLLTGAIYNEQFF

clone_size: few
v_call: TRBV4-1
j_call: TRBJ2-1
d_call: TRBD1
cdr3_nt: TGCGCCAGCAGCCAAGAACAGGGGATCCACAATGAGCAGTTCTTC
cdr3_aa: CASSQEQGIHNEQFF

clone_size: .
v_call: TRBV4-1
j_call: TRBJ1-3
d_call: .
cdr3_nt: TGCGCCAGCAGCCAAGATACAGTGGGCGACCGGCTGGGAAACACCATATATTTT
cdr3_aa: CASSQDTVGDRLGNTIYF

clone_size: .
v_call: TRBV4-1
j_call: TRBJ2-7
d_call: TRBD1
cdr3_nt: TGCGCCAGCAGCCCGCGTGGACAGGGCTCTGGCGAGCAGTACTTC
cdr3_aa: CASSPRGQGSGEQYF

clone_size: many
v_call: TRBV7-8
j_call: TRBJ1-1
d_call: .
cdr3_nt: TGTGCCAGCAGTTCTATCCAGAACACTGAAGCTTTCTTT
cdr3_aa: CASSSIQNTEAFF

clone_size: few
v_call: TRBV7-9
j_call: TRBJ2-1
d_call: .
cdr3_nt: TGTGCCAGCAGAACTACAGGACGTACCCTCTACAATGAGCAGTTCTTC
cdr3_aa: CASRTTGRTLYNEQFF

clone_size: .
v_call: TRBV5-3
j_call: TRBJ2-4
d_call: .
cdr3_nt: TGTGCCAGCAGCTCCCCGGGGCCTCGGACGCGGAACATTCAGTACTTC
cdr3_aa: CASSSPGPRTRNIQYF

clone_size: .
v_call: TRBV28
j_call: TRBJ2-2
d_call: .
cdr3_nt: TGTGCCACCCTCGGGGGCGCGAACACCGGGGAGCTGTTTTTT
cdr3_aa: CATLGGANTGELFF

clone_size: few
v_call: TRBV6-6
j_call: TRBJ2-1
d_call: TRBD2
cdr3_nt: TGTGCCAGCAGTTACGATGCCGGGGGGGTGAGGGACAATGAGCAGTTCTTC
cdr3_aa: CASSYDAGGVRDNEQFF

clone_size: .
v_call: TRBV6-5
j_call: TRBJ2-1
d_call: TRBD2
cdr3_nt: TGTGCCAGCTCCAACGGGGAAGCGGGGAAAATCTACAATGAGCAGTTCTTC
cdr3_aa: CASSNGEAGKIYNEQFF

clone_size: .
v_call: TRBV15
j_call: TRBJ1-1
d_call: TRBD1
cdr3_nt: TGTGCCACCAGTACGGGACAGAGTAACACTGAAGCTTTCTTT
cdr3_aa: CATSTGQSNTEAFF

clone_size: .
v_call: TRBV9
j_call: TRBJ1-2
d_call: .
cdr3_nt: TGTGCCAGCCGAGGACATCGGAGAGACTATGGCTACACCTTC
cdr3_aa: CASRGHRRDYGYTF

clone_size: .
v_call: TRBV27
j_call: TRBJ1-5
d_call: .
cdr3_nt: TGTGCCAGCAGTAGGAGGGGAGCAAATCAGCCCCAGCATTTT
cdr3_aa: CASSRRGANQPQHF